These T cell receptor beta chains were read from a single sample in a study of blood T cell repertoires in COVID-19. This table comes from immunoSEQ multiplex PCR, and its TCRdb copy is limited to in-frame clones, with some not included. The table lists about 62,000 clones, less than 80% of them singletons. The sample consisted of peripheral blood. The origin of the receptors is a man in his 60s with acute or convalescent COVID-19. CDR3s include the opening cysteine and the closing phenylalanine or tryptophan. The order of the fields is J gene, D gene, V gene, clone size, CDR3 protein, CDR3 DNA. The D gene is left open where the match is weak. A clone size is listed for some rows: how often the clone was seen (once, few, many), or a class if it is expanded.

j_gene: TRBJ2-2; d_gene: NA; v_gene: TRBV12-3/TRBV12-4; abundance: NA; CDR3aa: CASSFLTGELFF; CDR3nt: TGTGCCAGCAGTTTTCTCACCGGGGAGCTGTTTTTT
j_gene: TRBJ2-7; d_gene: NA; v_gene: TRBV28; abundance: NA; CDR3aa: CASRSADRKQYF; CDR3nt: TGTGCCAGCAGGTCAGCGGACCGAAAGCAGTACTTC
j_gene: TRBJ2-1; d_gene: TRBD1; v_gene: TRBV5-1; abundance: NA; CDR3aa: CASSSGTGGYNEQFF; CDR3nt: TGCGCCAGCAGCTCCGGGACAGGGGGCTACAATGAGCAGTTCTTC
j_gene: TRBJ1-2; d_gene: NA; v_gene: TRBV28; abundance: few; CDR3aa: CASSPQDRIYGYTF; CDR3nt: TGTGCCAGCAGTCCGCAAGACAGAATCTATGGCTACACCTTC
j_gene: TRBJ2-7; d_gene: TRBD2; v_gene: TRBV28; abundance: NA; CDR3aa: CASRYRGGGGSYEQYF; CDR3nt: TGTGCCAGCAGATATCGGGGGGGCGGAGGGTCCTACGAGCAGTACTTC
j_gene: TRBJ2-1; d_gene: TRBD2; v_gene: TRBV28; abundance: NA; CDR3aa: CASSARASGNNEQFF; CDR3nt: TGTGCCAGCAGTGCCCGGGCTAGCGGAAACAATGAGCAGTTCTTC
j_gene: TRBJ2-7; d_gene: NA; v_gene: TRBV5-4; abundance: NA; CDR3aa: CASSLGGIFFEQYF; CDR3nt: TGTGCCAGCAGCTTGGGCGGGATTTTCTTCGAGCAGTACTTC
j_gene: TRBJ2-7; d_gene: NA; v_gene: TRBV6-2/TRBV6-3; abundance: NA; CDR3aa: CASSPYYEQYF; CDR3nt: TGTGCCAGCAGTCCCTACTACGAGCAGTACTTC
j_gene: TRBJ2-1; d_gene: NA; v_gene: TRBV9; abundance: NA; CDR3aa: CASSVGPSSYNEQFF; CDR3nt: TGTGCCAGCAGCGTAGGGCCTAGCTCCTACAATGAGCAGTTCTTC
j_gene: TRBJ1-1; d_gene: NA; v_gene: TRBV7-6; abundance: NA; CDR3aa: CASSLGDWGPDTEAFF; CDR3nt: TGTGCCAGCAGCTTAGGCGACTGGGGCCCGGACACTGAAGCTTTCTTT
j_gene: TRBJ2-2; d_gene: NA; v_gene: TRBV5-4; abundance: NA; CDR3aa: CASSSQRGGFGTGELFF; CDR3nt: TGTGCCAGCAGCTCCCAGAGGGGGGGGTTCGGCACCGGGGAGCTGTTTTTT
j_gene: TRBJ2-3; d_gene: NA; v_gene: TRBV4-3; abundance: NA; CDR3aa: CASSQQAPLSTDTQYF; CDR3nt: TGCGCCAGCAGCCAGCAGGCCCCGCTCTCCACAGATACGCAGTATTTT
j_gene: TRBJ2-7; d_gene: NA; v_gene: TRBV21-1; abundance: NA; CDR3aa: CASSKGRGPEQYF; CDR3nt: TGTGCCAGCAGCAAAGGGCGGGGCCCCGAGCAGTACTTC
j_gene: TRBJ2-2; d_gene: NA; v_gene: TRBV7-7; abundance: NA; CDR3aa: CASSFGSHTGELFF; CDR3nt: TGTGCTAGCAGCTTCGGGAGTCACACCGGGGAGCTGTTTTTT
j_gene: TRBJ1-1; d_gene: NA; v_gene: TRBV7-6; abundance: NA; CDR3aa: CASSDRMNTEAFF; CDR3nt: TGTGCCAGCAGCGACAGGATGAACACTGAAGCTTTCTTT
j_gene: TRBJ2-1; d_gene: NA; v_gene: TRBV7-3; abundance: few; CDR3aa: CASSPSSYNEQFF; CDR3nt: TGTGCCAGCAGCCCCAGCTCCTACAATGAGCAGTTCTTC
j_gene: TRBJ2-7; d_gene: NA; v_gene: TRBV6-5; abundance: NA; CDR3aa: CASRFGGSYEQYF; CDR3nt: TGTGCCAGCAGATTCGGGGGTAGCTACGAGCAGTACTTC
j_gene: TRBJ2-5; d_gene: NA; v_gene: TRBV4-1; abundance: NA; CDR3aa: CASSQDRRIQETQYF; CDR3nt: TGCGCCAGCAGCCAAGATCGGAGAATCCAAGAGACCCAGTACTTC
j_gene: TRBJ2-5; d_gene: TRBD1; v_gene: TRBV18; abundance: once; CDR3aa: CASSLGQQETQYF; CDR3nt: TGTGCCAGCTCACTGGGACAGCAAGAGACCCAGTACTTC
j_gene: TRBJ2-1; d_gene: TRBD1; v_gene: TRBV6-5; abundance: NA; CDR3aa: CASTQGQGSYNEQFF; CDR3nt: TGTGCCAGCACCCAAGGACAGGGTTCCTACAATGAGCAGTTCTTC
j_gene: TRBJ2-7; d_gene: TRBD1; v_gene: TRBV18; abundance: NA; CDR3aa: CASSPTGQLYYEQYF; CDR3nt: TGTGCCAGCTCACCGACGGGACAGTTATACTACGAGCAGTACTTC
j_gene: TRBJ2-3; d_gene: TRBD2; v_gene: TRBV11-2; abundance: NA; CDR3aa: CASSLGLAGADTQYF; CDR3nt: TGTGCCAGCAGCTTGGGACTGGCGGGGGCAGATACGCAGTATTTT
j_gene: TRBJ2-5; d_gene: TRBD1; v_gene: TRBV6-5; abundance: few; CDR3aa: CASSHPGTAEETQYF; CDR3nt: TGTGCCAGCAGTCACCCCGGGACAGCGGAGGAGACCCAGTACTTC
j_gene: TRBJ1-4; d_gene: NA; v_gene: TRBV6-5; abundance: NA; CDR3aa: CASSRDGGNEKLFF; CDR3nt: TGTGCCAGCAGCCGTGACGGGGGTAATGAAAAACTGTTTTTT
j_gene: TRBJ1-3; d_gene: NA; v_gene: TRBV15; abundance: NA; CDR3aa: CATSRSGPAGNTIYF; CDR3nt: TGTGCCACCAGCAGGTCGGGTCCGGCTGGAAACACCATATATTTT
j_gene: TRBJ1-2; d_gene: TRBD1; v_gene: TRBV19; abundance: NA; CDR3aa: CASSIRTGGISGYTF; CDR3nt: TGTGCCAGTAGTATCCGGACAGGAGGTATTTCTGGCTACACCTTC
j_gene: TRBJ2-1; d_gene: TRBD1; v_gene: TRBV2; abundance: once; CDR3aa: CASKGGGLSSYNEQFF; CDR3nt: TGTGCCAGCAAAGGGGGCGGGTTGAGCTCCTACAATGAGCAGTTCTTC
j_gene: TRBJ1-1; d_gene: TRBD1; v_gene: TRBV7-9; abundance: NA; CDR3aa: CASSLFGTGISEAFF; CDR3nt: TGTGCCAGCAGCTTATTTGGGACAGGGATCTCTGAAGCTTTCTTT
j_gene: TRBJ1-1; d_gene: TRBD1; v_gene: TRBV11-2; abundance: few; CDR3aa: CASSSQDRTEAFF; CDR3nt: TGTGCCAGCAGCTCACAGGACAGGACTGAAGCTTTCTTT
j_gene: TRBJ1-2; d_gene: TRBD1; v_gene: TRBV5-1; abundance: once; CDR3aa: CASSFSTGVGYGYTF; CDR3nt: TGCGCCAGCAGCTTTTCTACAGGGGTAGGCTATGGCTACACCTTC
j_gene: TRBJ2-7; d_gene: TRBD2; v_gene: TRBV11-2; abundance: NA; CDR3aa: CASKQAGVYEQYF; CDR3nt: TGTGCCAGTAAGCAAGCGGGAGTCTACGAGCAGTACTTC
j_gene: TRBJ1-2; d_gene: NA; v_gene: TRBV7-9; abundance: few; CDR3aa: CASSLNSLTHYGYTF; CDR3nt: TGTGCCAGCAGCTTAAACTCTCTTACCCACTATGGCTACACCTTC
j_gene: TRBJ2-7; d_gene: TRBD2; v_gene: TRBV5-6; abundance: NA; CDR3aa: CASSLQLAGSYEQYF; CDR3nt: TGTGCCAGCAGCTTGCAACTAGCGGGGAGCTACGAGCAGTACTTC
j_gene: TRBJ2-7; d_gene: TRBD1; v_gene: TRBV5-4; abundance: NA; CDR3aa: CASSPDRVSSYEQYF; CDR3nt: TGTGCCAGCAGCCCGGACAGGGTATCCTCCTACGAGCAGTACTTC
j_gene: TRBJ1-1; d_gene: TRBD1; v_gene: TRBV6-6; abundance: once; CDR3aa: CASRTGGGREAFF; CDR3nt: TGTGCCAGCAGGACGGGAGGGGGCCGTGAAGCTTTCTTT
j_gene: TRBJ2-1; d_gene: NA; v_gene: TRBV2; abundance: NA; CDR3aa: CASSLETYNEQFF; CDR3nt: TGTGCCAGCAGTTTAGAGACCTACAATGAGCAGTTCTTC
j_gene: TRBJ2-1; d_gene: TRBD2; v_gene: TRBV28; abundance: once; CDR3aa: CASRTPRGGNEQFF; CDR3nt: TGTGCCAGCAGAACCCCCCGCGGGGGGAATGAGCAGTTCTTC
j_gene: TRBJ1-1; d_gene: NA; v_gene: TRBV10-1; abundance: NA; CDR3aa: CASSDLNTEAFF; CDR3nt: TGCGCCAGCAGTGACTTAAACACTGAAGCTTTCTTT
j_gene: TRBJ1-2; d_gene: NA; v_gene: TRBV14; abundance: NA; CDR3aa: CASSQNREAIGGYTF; CDR3nt: TGTGCCAGCAGCCAAAATCGGGAGGCGATCGGGGGCTACACCTTC
j_gene: TRBJ2-3; d_gene: NA; v_gene: TRBV4-3; abundance: NA; CDR3aa: CASSQDRNPPGRDTQYF; CDR3nt: TGCGCCAGCAGCCAAGATAGAAACCCCCCAGGGCGCGATACGCAGTATTTT
j_gene: TRBJ2-2; d_gene: NA; v_gene: TRBV6-1; abundance: NA; CDR3aa: CASSEPTENTGELFF; CDR3nt: TGTGCCAGCAGTGAACCGACAGAGAACACCGGGGAGCTGTTTTTT
j_gene: TRBJ2-7; d_gene: TRBD2; v_gene: TRBV18; abundance: NA; CDR3aa: CASSGGLAGEQYF; CDR3nt: TGTGCCAGCTCAGGAGGACTAGCAGGCGAGCAGTACTTC
j_gene: TRBJ2-7; d_gene: NA; v_gene: TRBV20-1; abundance: few; CDR3aa: CSASKPQGWYEQYF; CDR3nt: TGCAGTGCTAGTAAACCCCAGGGTTGGTACGAGCAGTACTTC
j_gene: TRBJ2-7; d_gene: NA; v_gene: TRBV21-1; abundance: few; CDR3aa: CASSKGTSGREEQYF; CDR3nt: TGTGCCAGCAGCAAAGGGACTAGCGGGAGAGAAGAGCAGTACTTC
j_gene: TRBJ1-5; d_gene: TRBD1; v_gene: TRBV24-1; abundance: NA; CDR3aa: CATSDPNDREGFQPQHF; CDR3nt: TGTGCCACCAGTGACCCGAACGACAGGGAAGGTTTTCAGCCCCAGCATTTT
j_gene: TRBJ2-5; d_gene: NA; v_gene: TRBV28; abundance: NA; CDR3aa: CASSYGAKTQYF; CDR3nt: TGTGCCAGCAGTTATGGGGCGAAGACCCAGTACTTC
j_gene: TRBJ2-2; d_gene: TRBD2; v_gene: TRBV29-1; abundance: NA; CDR3aa: CSVDRSGRVGGGELFF; CDR3nt: TGCAGCGTAGACCGTAGCGGGAGGGTTGGTGGCGGGGAGCTGTTTTTT
j_gene: TRBJ1-5; d_gene: NA; v_gene: TRBV30; abundance: NA; CDR3aa: CAWSVLGGIGNQPQHF; CDR3nt: TGTGCCTGGAGTGTACTGGGGGGGATTGGCAATCAGCCCCAGCATTTT
j_gene: TRBJ2-7; d_gene: TRBD1; v_gene: TRBV7-9; abundance: NA; CDR3aa: CASSSGQGGYEQYF; CDR3nt: TGTGCCAGCAGCTCCGGACAGGGGGGGTACGAGCAGTACTTC
j_gene: TRBJ2-7; d_gene: NA; v_gene: TRBV18; abundance: NA; CDR3aa: CASSRQSYEQYF; CDR3nt: TGTGCCAGCTCACGACAGTCCTACGAGCAGTACTTC
j_gene: TRBJ2-6; d_gene: NA; v_gene: TRBV28; abundance: NA; CDR3aa: CASLTLRQSGANVLTF; CDR3nt: TGTGCCAGCCTGACCCTTCGACAGTCTGGGGCCAACGTCCTGACTTTC
j_gene: TRBJ2-5; d_gene: NA; v_gene: TRBV4-3; abundance: few; CDR3aa: CASSLASGETQYF; CDR3nt: TGCGCCAGCAGCCTTGCGAGCGGAGAGACCCAGTACTTC